Described below is a single T cell receptor (beta chain) sequence and its context. Both 60 Vbeta primers and 13 Jbeta primers went into the PCR. Sequencing used immunoSEQ multiplex PCR; TCRdb keeps in-frame clones, though not all of them. The table shows around 200,000 clones, with under 85% occurring only once. The CDR3 consists of 16 residues. Per the germline V gene, CDR1 is SGHRS and CDR2 is YFSETQ. The ends lost 9 bases at V and 5 bases at J; junction bases unmatched: 16. The data belong to a study of cytomegalovirus exposure and HLA in healthy donors. The TCR was taken from a woman aged 18-29 years in good health and CMV-seronegative. The V gene is TRBV5-1, the J gene TRBJ2-2, with TRBD1 matching 7 bases. The sequenced sample was PBMCs. The CDR3 sequence is CATRTGRGGETGELFF. CDR3 coding DNA: TGCGCCACCCGGACAGGTCGAGGGGGAGAAACCGGGGAGCTGTTTTTT.